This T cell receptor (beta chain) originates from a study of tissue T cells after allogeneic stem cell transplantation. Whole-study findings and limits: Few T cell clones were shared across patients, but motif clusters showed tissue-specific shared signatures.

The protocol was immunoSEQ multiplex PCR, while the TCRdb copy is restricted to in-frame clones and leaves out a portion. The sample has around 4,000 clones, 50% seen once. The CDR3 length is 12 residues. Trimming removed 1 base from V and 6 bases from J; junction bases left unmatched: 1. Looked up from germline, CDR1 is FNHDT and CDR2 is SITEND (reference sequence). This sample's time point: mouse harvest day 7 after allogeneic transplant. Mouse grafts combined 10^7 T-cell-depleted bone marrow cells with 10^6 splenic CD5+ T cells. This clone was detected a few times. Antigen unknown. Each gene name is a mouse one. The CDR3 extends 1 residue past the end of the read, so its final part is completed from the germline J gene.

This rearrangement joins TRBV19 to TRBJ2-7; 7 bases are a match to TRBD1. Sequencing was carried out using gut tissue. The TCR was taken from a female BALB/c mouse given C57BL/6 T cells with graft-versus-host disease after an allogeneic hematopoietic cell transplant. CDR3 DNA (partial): TGTGCCAGCAGTATACACAGGGGTGAACAGTAC. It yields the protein CASSIHRGEQY. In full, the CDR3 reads CASSIHRGEQYF.